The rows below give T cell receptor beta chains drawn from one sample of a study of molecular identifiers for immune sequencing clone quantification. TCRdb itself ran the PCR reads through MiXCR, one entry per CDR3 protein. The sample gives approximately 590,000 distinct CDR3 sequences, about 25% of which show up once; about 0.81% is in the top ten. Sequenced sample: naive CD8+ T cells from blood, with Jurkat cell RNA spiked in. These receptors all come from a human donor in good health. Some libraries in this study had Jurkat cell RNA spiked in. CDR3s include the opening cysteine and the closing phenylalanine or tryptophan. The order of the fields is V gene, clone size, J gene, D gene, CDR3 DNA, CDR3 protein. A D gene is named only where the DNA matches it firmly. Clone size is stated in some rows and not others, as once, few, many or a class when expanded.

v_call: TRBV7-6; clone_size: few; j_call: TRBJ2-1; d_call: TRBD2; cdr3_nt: TGTGCCAGCAGCTTAAATAGCGGGAGGGCCTTCCTTTACAATGAGCAGTTCTTC; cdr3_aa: CASSLNSGRAFLYNEQFF
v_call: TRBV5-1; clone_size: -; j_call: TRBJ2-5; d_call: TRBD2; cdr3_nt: TGCGCCAGCAGCTTCCCCCTAGCGGGTCAAGAGACCCAGTACTTC; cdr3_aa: CASSFPLAGQETQYF
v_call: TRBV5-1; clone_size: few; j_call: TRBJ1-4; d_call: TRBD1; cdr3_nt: TGCGCCAGCAGCTCCTACAGGGGAATACTTGCTAATGAAAAACTGTTTTTT; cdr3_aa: CASSSYRGILANEKLFF
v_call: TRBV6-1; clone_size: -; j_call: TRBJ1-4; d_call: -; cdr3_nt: TGTGCCGGGGGGCGGTATAATGAAAAACTGTTTTTT; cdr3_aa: CAGGRYNEKLFF
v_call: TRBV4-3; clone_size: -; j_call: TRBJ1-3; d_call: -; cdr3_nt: TGCGCCAGCAGCCTAGGCGGACTTCTCTCTGGAAACACCATATATTTT; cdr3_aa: CASSLGGLLSGNTIYF
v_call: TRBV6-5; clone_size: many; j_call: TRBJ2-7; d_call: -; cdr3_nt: TGTGCCAGCAGTTACGGGGGACACTTCTACGAGCAGTACTTC; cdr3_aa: CASSYGGHFYEQYF
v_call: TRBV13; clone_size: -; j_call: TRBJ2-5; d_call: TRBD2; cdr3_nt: TGTGCCAGCAGCTTAGCACTAGCGGAGCAAGAGGCCCAGTACTTC; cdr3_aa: CASSLALAEQEAQYF
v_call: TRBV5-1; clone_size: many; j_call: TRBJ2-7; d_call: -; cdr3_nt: TGCGCCAGCAGCTTGGCCGCCCCGCAGCTGGCTAGCGCGTATGAGCAGTACTTC; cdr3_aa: CASSLAAPQLASAYEQYF
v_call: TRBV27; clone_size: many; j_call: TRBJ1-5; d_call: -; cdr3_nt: TGTGCCAGCAGTCCCCGATCGGGCCAGCCCCAGCATTTT; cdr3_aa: CASSPRSGQPQHF
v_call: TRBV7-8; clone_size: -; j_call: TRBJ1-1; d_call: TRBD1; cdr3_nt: TGTGCCAGCAGCTTCTACCCTGATCCCGGGACAGCTAGCCGGGCCTCTGAAGCTTTCTTT; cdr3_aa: CASSFYPDPGTASRASEAFF
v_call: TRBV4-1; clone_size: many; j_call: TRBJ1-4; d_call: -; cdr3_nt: TGCGCCAGCAGCCAAGAGGATCGGGACGGGGAAAAACTGTTTTTT; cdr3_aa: CASSQEDRDGEKLFF